Sequencing of this TCR beta chain was carried out in a study of siplizumab effects on memory and regulatory T cells. Notes on this clone: The antigen remains undetermined.

Approximately 100,000 TCR templates were assayed per sample. Only in-frame clones appear in the TCRdb table, and some are missing; sequencing was by immunoSEQ multiplex PCR. The table includes some 65,000 clones, 75% to 90% detected once. Study-level results: In siplizumab cultures, the suppressive function of proliferating Tregs remained unconfirmed. No assignable naive or memory phenotype existed for roughly 80-96% of proliferating CD4+ or CD8+ clones.

Germline V gene data show CDR1 as SQVTM and CDR2 as ANQGSEA. The CDR3 loop spans 15 amino acids. Trimming took 7 bases from V and 5 from J; bases not matched to a gene: 11. This receptor was obtained from a human donor in good health. The chain joins TRBV29-1 to TRBJ2-2, with TRBD1 matching 9 bases. Sequences were obtained from Tregs sorted from blood. The CDR3 DNA sequence: TGCAGCGCCGCCAAGGGACAGGGTCAGACCGGGGAGCTGTTTTTT. Its translation: CSAAKGQGQTGELFF.